Listed here are 25 T cell receptor beta chains from one sample, sequenced in a study of T cell changes during pregnancy in multiple sclerosis. Libraries were prepared by immunoSEQ multiplex PCR; TCRdb keeps only in-frame clonotypes and omits some of them. The sample has tens of thousands of clones, around 94% seen once; the top ten hold 1.3%. The sequencing sample was made of peripheral blood. These receptors were collected from a female donor with multiple sclerosis, enrolled in a pregnancy study.

The chain recombines TRBV4-2 with TRBJ2-1, with D perhaps TRBD2 (5 bases). This CDR3 spans 16 amino acids. Trimming stripped 1 base from V and 5 bases from J, with 15 bases between. CDR1 and CDR2 from the germline V gene are LGHNA and YNFKEQ. The DNA of the CDR3 is TGTGCCAGCAGCCAAGCCCTAGCCGCCGGTAACAATGAGCAGTTCTTC. It is translated as CASSQALAAGNNEQFF.

V gene TRBV4-1 combines with J gene TRBJ1-2; D is uncertain. Trimming left V 7 bases short and J 4 bases short, with 25 bases between. This CDR3 is built from 17 residues. CDR1 and CDR2 from the germline V gene are MGHRA and YSYEKL. CDR3 residues: CASTSKTPREGGYGYTF. DNA of the CDR3: TGCGCCAGCACCTCAAAAACTCCGAGGGAGGGAGGCTATGGCTACACCTTC.

The chain has TRBV9 and TRBJ2-3, with D unresolved. Trimming cost V 6 bases and J 0 bases, with 17 bases left between them. CDR3 size: 16 residues. CDR1 is SGDLS, CDR2 YYNGEE, per germline. The CDR3 region is CASTLDGNPSTDTQYF. The CDR3 region has the DNA TGTGCCAGCACCCTAGACGGCAACCCTAGCACAGATACGCAGTATTTT.

The rearrangement uses TRBV6-6 and TRBJ2-1; no clear D. V lost 5 bases and J lost 5, with 7 bases in between. The CDR3 runs 12 residues. Looked up from germline, CDR1 is MNHNY and CDR2 is SVGAGI (reference sequence). CDR3 in amino acids: CASSPTNNEQFF. The CDR3 DNA sequence: TGTGCCAGCAGTCCGACAAACAATGAGCAGTTCTTC.

This chain links TRBV7-6 with TRBJ1-1; D possibly corresponds to TRBD1 (5 bases). Trimming pared 1 base from V and 0 bases from J, leaving 9 bases between. Per the germline V gene, CDR1 is SGHVS and CDR2 is FNYEAQ. CDR3 size: 15 residues. The CDR3 DNA reads as TGTGCCAGCAGCTTAGGGTCAGGGCTGAACACTGAAGCTTTCTTT. Residues: CASSLGSGLNTEAFF. Full variable domain (rest looked up from reference TRBV7-6 and TRBJ1-1): GAGVSQSPRYKVTKRGQDVALRCDPISGHVSLYWYRQALGQGPEFLTYFNYEAQQDKSGLPNDRFSAERPEGSISTLTIQRTEQRDSAMYRCASSLGSGLNTEAFFGQGTRLTVV.

This clone was observed a few times. The chain employs TRBV6-6 and TRBJ1-5; weak D call: TRBD1 (6 bases). The ends were cut back, 5 bases at V and 3 bases at J, with 14 bases in the middle. Germline V gene lookup returns CDR1 MNHNY and CDR2 SVGAGI (reference sequence). CDR3 length equals 15 residues. CDR3 in amino acids: CASSDDRFFNQPQHF. CDR3 DNA sequence: TGTGCCAGCAGTGACGACAGGTTCTTCAATCAGCCCCAGCATTTT.

The chain joins TRBV18 to TRBJ2-7; no firm D call. V was trimmed by 2 bases and J by 6 bases, leaving 11 bases between them. The CDR3 has 13 amino acids. The germline CDR1 and CDR2 sequences are KGHSH and LQKENI. CDR3 region: CASSPENRFEQYF. The CDR3 region has the DNA TGTGCCAGCTCACCAGAAAACCGTTTCGAGCAGTACTTC.

CDR3 DNA: TGTGCCAGCAGCGAAGTAGGGGGCGAGCAGTACTTC. Translated: CASSEVGGEQYF. The chain combines TRBV27 with TRBJ2-7, with D possibly being TRBD1 (6 bases). V lost 6 bases, J lost 6 bases, and 12 bases lay in between. CDR1 is MNHEY and CDR2 is SMNVEV in the germline V gene (reference sequence). The CDR3 spans 12 residues.

V is TRBV9 and J is TRBJ1-3; TRBD1 is a possible D gene (5 bases). V was shortened by 0 bases and J by 1 base, with 11 bases between the two germline ends. The CDR3 covers 16 residues. Germline CDR1 and CDR2: SGDLS and YYNGEE. The CDR3 protein is CASSVGGALSGNTIYF. CDR3 sequence (DNA): TGTGCCAGCAGCGTAGGGGGCGCCTTATCTGGAAACACCATATATTTT.

The rearrangement uses TRBV10-3 and TRBJ2-7; 10 nucleotides match TRBD1. Germline lookup yields CDR1 ENHRY and CDR2 SYGVKD. The CDR3 is made up of 15 amino acids. Trimming at V came to 6 bases and at J to 2 bases, leaving 7 bases not matched to a gene. The CDR3 is CAISWGQGTTYEQYF. CDR3 sequence (DNA): TGTGCCATCAGCTGGGGACAGGGGACGACCTACGAGCAGTACTTC.

The genes are TRBV11-2 and TRBJ2-5; D gene unclear. The germline V gene encodes CDR1 SGHAT and CDR2 FQNNGV. This CDR3 is 12 amino acids long. Trimming left V 1 base short and J 4 bases short, with 4 bases between. The CDR3 DNA reads as TGTGCCAGCAGCTTAGGCACAGAGACCCAGTACTTC. This sequence encodes CASSLGTETQYF.

The rearrangement uses TRBV7-2 and TRBJ1-2; tentatively, D is TRBD1 (5 bases). CDR1 and CDR2 from the germline V gene are SGHTA and FQGNSA. CDR3 length: 14 residues. Trimming pared 1 base from V and 6 bases from J, leaving 12 bases between. The CDR3 nucleotides are TGTGCCAGCAGCTTAGGGGGCGCGGAAAATGGCTACACCTTC. Translated, it gives CASSLGGAENGYTF.

The chain has TRBV27 and TRBJ2-7; TRBD2 is a possible D gene (6 bases). From germline, CDR1 is MNHEY and CDR2 SMNVEV (reference sequence). Trimming removed 3 bases at V and 5 bases at J, with 14 bases between. The CDR3 has 14 residues. The chain's CDR3 is CASSFAGPTHEQYF. CDR3 DNA sequence: TGTGCCAGCAGTTTTGCGGGACCCACCCACGAGCAGTACTTC.

The chain employs TRBV11-2 and TRBJ1-1; 8 positions agree with TRBD1. The CDR3 covers 17 residues. After removal of 0 bases from V and 3 bases from J, the junction contained 9 bases not matched to a gene. CDR1 is SGHAT and CDR2 is FQNNGV in the germline V gene. In DNA, the CDR3 is TGTGCCAGCAGCTTAGATTACAGGGGGGAGCTGGACACTGAAGCTTTCTTT. Residues: CASSLDYRGELDTEAFF.

The chain joins TRBV27 to TRBJ2-1, with a weak D call TRBD2 (5 bases). The CDR3 is made up of 16 amino acids. V was shortened by 7 bases and J by 0 bases, with 16 bases between the two germline ends. Germline CDR1 reads MNHEY; CDR2 reads SMNVEV (reference sequence). Here the CDR3 DNA reads TGTGCCAGCACAGCGGACTCTATGAGCTCCTACAATGAGCAGTTCTTC. Amino acids: CASTADSMSSYNEQFF.

The chain combines TRBV11-2 with TRBJ2-3; TRBD1 aligns across 10 bases. V shed 0 bases, J shed 3 bases, and the junction held 3 bases outside the gene matches. The germline V gene has CDR1 SGHAT and CDR2 FQNNGV. The CDR3 spans 16 residues. CDR3 nucleotides: TGTGCCAGCAGCTTAGATGACAGGGGGCCGACAGATACGCAGTATTTT. Translating it yields CASSLDDRGPTDTQYF.

The V call is TRBV7-9, the J call TRBJ2-1, with 10 positions matching TRBD2. The V gene's germline CDR1 is SEHNR and CDR2 FQNEAQ (reference sequence). CDR3 size: 14 residues. J lost 7 bases, V lost 11 bases, and 11 bases had no gene match. CDR3 region: CAGGHSGRANEQFF. The CDR3 DNA reads TGTGCCGGGGGCCACAGCGGGAGGGCGAATGAGCAGTTCTTC.

The V call is TRBV21-1, the J call TRBJ1-2; TRBD1, the table's D call, was not compared with the DNA. TRBV21-1 is annotated as a pseudogene. The CDR3 has 14 amino acids. CDR3 protein: CASSLYNQGLGYTF. For the CDR3, the DNA is TGTGCCAGCAGCCTTTACAATCAGGGGCTCGGCTACACCTTC.

The chain joins TRBV12-5 to TRBJ2-1; D is ambiguous. From germline, CDR1 is LGHNT and CDR2 FRNRAP. This CDR3 has 15 amino acids. The V gene lost 6 bases and the J gene lost 2 bases, with 14 bases spanning the gap. CDR3 nucleotides: TGTGCTAGTGGCTTAGACTCAGTACCCTACAATGAGCAGTTCTTC. Its translation: CASGLDSVPYNEQFF. Supplemented by reference TRBV12-5 and TRBJ2-1, the full variable domain reads DARVTQTPRHKVTEMGQEVTMRCQPILGHNTVFWYRQTMMQGLELLAYFRNRAPLDDSGMPKDRFSAEMPDATLATLKIQPSEPRDSAVYFCASGLDSVPYNEQFFGPGTRLTVL.

The rearrangement joins TRBV27 to TRBJ2-1; 9 positions match TRBD2. The J segment lost 8 bases and the V segment lost 3 bases, leaving 8 bases of the junction unmatched. The CDR3 spans 15 residues. Germline V CDR1 and CDR2: MNHEY, SMNVEV (reference sequence). Here the CDR3 reads CASSLRSGRIYEQFF. In DNA, the CDR3 is TGTGCCAGCAGTTTGCGTAGCGGGAGAATTTATGAGCAGTTCTTC.

This chain joins TRBV30 and TRBJ1-1, with a weak D call TRBD1 (5 bases). The CDR3 is 13 amino acids. V was cut by 4 bases and J by 7 bases, with 16 bases left in between. The germline V gene encodes CDR1 GTSNPN and CDR2 SVGIG (reference sequence). Here the CDR3 DNA reads TGTGCCTGGATGTCTCGGGGGGGTTTTGAAGCTTTCTTT. Translated: CAWMSRGGFEAFF.

The rearrangement uses TRBV19 and TRBJ2-3, with 9 bases lining up with TRBD2. The germline V gene has CDR1 LNHDA and CDR2 SQIVND (reference sequence). The CDR3 covers 18 residues. With 1 base clipped from V and 0 bases from J, the junction kept 8 bases outside the gene matches. This CDR3 reads CASSIGLAGPTSTDTQYF. In nucleotides, the CDR3 is TGTGCCAGTAGTATAGGTCTAGCGGGACCCACTAGCACAGATACGCAGTATTTT.

The genes are TRBV5-1 and TRBJ2-1, with 11 bases fitting TRBD2. Trimming at V came to 4 bases and at J to 5 bases, leaving 5 bases not matched to a gene. CDR1 and CDR2 from the germline V gene are SGHRS and YFSETQ. CDR3 length: 15 residues. The CDR3 loop reads CASSNPGLADNEQFF. The CDR3 nucleotides are TGCGCCAGCAGCAACCCGGGACTAGCGGACAATGAGCAGTTCTTC.

The gene calls are TRBV11-3 and TRBJ2-1; TRBD2 matches 9 bases. Unmatched junction bases numbered 3, after V lost 1 base and J lost 2 bases. Germline CDR1 SGHNT, CDR2 YENEEA. The CDR3 totals 16 residues. DNA of the CDR3: TGTGCCAGCAGCTTAGGGAGCGGGAGGACCTACAATGAGCAGTTCTTC. Protein sequence: CASSLGSGRTYNEQFF.

V and J are TRBV7-9 and TRBJ2-7; D unclear. Trimming shortened V by 5 bases and J by 1 base, and 18 bases separated the two germline ends. The CDR3 is made up of 16 amino acids. Per the germline V gene, CDR1 is SEHNR and CDR2 is FQNEAQ (reference sequence). CDR3 in amino acids: CASSPLGQSSSYEQYF. For the CDR3, the DNA is TGTGCCAGCAGCCCCCTGGGCCAAAGTTCTTCCTACGAGCAGTACTTC.